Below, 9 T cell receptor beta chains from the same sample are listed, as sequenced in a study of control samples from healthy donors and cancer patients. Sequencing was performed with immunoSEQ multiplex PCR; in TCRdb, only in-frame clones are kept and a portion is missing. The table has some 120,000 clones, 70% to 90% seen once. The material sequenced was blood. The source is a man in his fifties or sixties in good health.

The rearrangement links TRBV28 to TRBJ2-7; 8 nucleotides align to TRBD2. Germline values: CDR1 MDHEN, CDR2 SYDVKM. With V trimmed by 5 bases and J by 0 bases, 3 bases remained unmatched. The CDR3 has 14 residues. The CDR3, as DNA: TGTGCCAGCAGTAGCGGGGGCTACTCCTACGAGCAGTACTTC. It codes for CASSSGGYSYEQYF. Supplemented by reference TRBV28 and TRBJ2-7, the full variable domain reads DVKVTQSSRYLVKRTGEKVFLECVQDMDHENMFWYRQDPGLGLRLIYFSYDVKMKEKGDIPEGYSVSREKKERFSLILESASTNQTSMYLCASSSGGYSYEQYFGPGTRLTVT.

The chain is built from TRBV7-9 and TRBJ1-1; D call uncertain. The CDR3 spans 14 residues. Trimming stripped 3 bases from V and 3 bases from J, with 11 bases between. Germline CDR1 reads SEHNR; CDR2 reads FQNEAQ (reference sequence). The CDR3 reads CASSFDFGYTEAFF. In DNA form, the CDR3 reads TGTGCCAGCAGCTTTGACTTCGGGTACACTGAAGCTTTCTTT.

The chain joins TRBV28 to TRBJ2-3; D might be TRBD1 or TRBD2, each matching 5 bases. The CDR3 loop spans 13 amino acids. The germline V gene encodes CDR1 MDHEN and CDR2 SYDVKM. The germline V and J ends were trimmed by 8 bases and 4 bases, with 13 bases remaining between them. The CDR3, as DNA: TGTGCCAGCGAGGGGAGTTACCCAGATACGCAGTATTTT. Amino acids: CASEGSYPDTQYF. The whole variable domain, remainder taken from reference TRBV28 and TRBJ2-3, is DVKVTQSSRYLVKRTGEKVFLECVQDMDHENMFWYRQDPGLGLRLIYFSYDVKMKEKGDIPEGYSVSREKKERFSLILESASTNQTSMYLCASEGSYPDTQYFGPGTRLTVL.

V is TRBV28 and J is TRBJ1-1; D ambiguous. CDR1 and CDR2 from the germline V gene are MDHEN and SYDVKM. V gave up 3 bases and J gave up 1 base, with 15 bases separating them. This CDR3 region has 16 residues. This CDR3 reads CASSFKRGKGNTEAFF. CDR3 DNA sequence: TGTGCCAGCAGTTTTAAGCGAGGAAAGGGGAACACTGAAGCTTTCTTT.

CDR3 DNA: TGTGCCAGTACCCCATCGACTGGGACCGGAGAAAAACTGTTTTTT. Amino acids: CASTPSTGTGEKLFF. This chain joins TRBV19 and TRBJ1-4, with D possibly TRBD1 on 5 matching bases. The CDR3 has 15 residues. Germline V lookup: CDR1 LNHDA, CDR2 SQIVND (reference sequence). With 7 bases removed from V and 8 bases from J, the gap between germline ends came to 20 bases.

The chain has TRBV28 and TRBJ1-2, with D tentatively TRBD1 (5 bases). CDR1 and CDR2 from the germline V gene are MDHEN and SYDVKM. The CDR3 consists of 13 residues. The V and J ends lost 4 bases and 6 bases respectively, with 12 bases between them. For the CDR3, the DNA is TGTGCCAGCAGTTACGGGACGGTCGATGGCTACACCTTC. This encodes CASSYGTVDGYTF.

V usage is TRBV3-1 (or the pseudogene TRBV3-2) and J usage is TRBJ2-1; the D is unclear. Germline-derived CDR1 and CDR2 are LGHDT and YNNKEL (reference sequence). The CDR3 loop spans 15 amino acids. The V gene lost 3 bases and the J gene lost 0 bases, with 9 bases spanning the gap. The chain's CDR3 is CASSHAQISYNEQFF. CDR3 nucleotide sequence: TGTGCCAGCAGCCACGCCCAGATCTCCTACAATGAGCAGTTCTTC.

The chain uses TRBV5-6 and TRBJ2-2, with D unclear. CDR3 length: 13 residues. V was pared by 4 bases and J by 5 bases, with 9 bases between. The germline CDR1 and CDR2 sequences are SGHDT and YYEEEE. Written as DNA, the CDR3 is TGTGCCAGCAGCCAGGATATAACCGGGGAGCTGTTTTTT. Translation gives CASSQDITGELFF.

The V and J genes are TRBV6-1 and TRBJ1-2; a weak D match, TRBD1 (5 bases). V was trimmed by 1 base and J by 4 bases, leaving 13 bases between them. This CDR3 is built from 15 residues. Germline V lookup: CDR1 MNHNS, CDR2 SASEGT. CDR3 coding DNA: TGTGCCAGCAGTGAAGGGGCAGGGCAAGGCTATGGCTACACCTTC. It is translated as CASSEGAGQGYGYTF.